One T cell receptor beta chain is described in this entry. As yet, its antigen is unknown. This sample is part of a study of T cells in Graves' hyperthyroidism and ophthalmopathy. This CDR3 region has 16 residues. Per germline, CDR1 SGHAT and CDR2 FQNNGV. V was pared by 6 bases and J by 0 bases, with 8 bases of the junction left unmatched. Graves' hyperthyroidism showing no ophthalmopathy progression within 18 months was considered stable. Uncontrolled infections, other autoimmune diseases, pregnancy or lactation led to exclusion of patients. The PBMCs studied were ones that came from around 10 ml fresh peripheral blood. Amplified TCR beta CDR3 regions came from RNA transcripts. The HTBI set primed first-round TCR CDR3 RT-PCR. From the multiplex PCR reads, TCRdb called clonotypes with MiXCR, one entry per CDR3 protein. The sample includes some 560,000 distinct CDR3 sequences, approximately 15% of them seen just once.

Study results and caveats: Ophthalmopathy, as predicted by the model, came a median 6.5 months after the prediction.

The source material was blood. The chain is built from TRBV11-2 and TRBJ2-7; 10 bases align to TRBD2. The origin of this receptor is a middle-aged woman with Graves' hyperthyroidism. CDR3 coding DNA: TGTGCCAGCAGTGAACTACTAGCGGGGAGCTCCTACGAGCAGTACTTC. It specifies CASSELLAGSSYEQYF.